The 20 T cell receptor beta chains presented below share a single source sample, sequenced in a study of T cells expressing NK-cell markers. TCRdb re-called the 5' RACE reads, yielding one record per CDR3 amino acid sequence without DNA. The sample spans roughly 380,000 distinct CDR3 sequences; the ten largest clones claim roughly 5.2%. Sequencing was performed on blood T cells: a sorted CD56 or NKG2C T cell subset, CD4+ or CD8+ T cells, or bulk PBMC T cells (not recorded which). The receptor set was obtained from a man aged 18-70 years in good health.

The J gene is TRBJ2-5, the V gene TRBV6-5. This CDR3 has 14 amino acids. Germline V gene lookup returns CDR1 MNHEY and CDR2 SVGAGI. CDR3 sequence: CASSFLSVQETQYF.

The chain combines TRBV20-1 with TRBJ2-2; TCRdb returns TRBD1, unconfirmable since there is no DNA. Germline V CDR1 and CDR2: DFQATT, SNEGSKA (reference sequence). The CDR3 runs 15 residues. The CDR3 region is CSARTGRGRGGELFF.

The CDR3 reads CAIRDFETGAFF. The rearrangement uses TRBV10-3 and TRBJ1-1. The CDR3 runs 12 residues. Per the germline V gene, CDR1 is ENHRY and CDR2 is SYGVKD.

The chain couples TRBV18 to TRBJ2-1; as DNA is missing, the TRBD1 call by TCRdb cannot be tested. The CDR3 has 16 amino acids. From germline, CDR1 is KGHSH and CDR2 LQKENI. CDR3 loop: CASSPRRGVTYNEQFF. The full variable domain, in which reference TRBV18 and TRBJ2-1 provide the parts outside the CDR3, is NAGVMQNPRHLVRRRGQEARLRCSPMKGHSHVYWYRQLPEEGLKFMVYLQKENIIDESGMPKERFSAEFPKEGPSILRIQQVVRGDSAAYFCASSPRRGVTYNEQFFGPGTRLTVL.

CDR3 protein: CASSYSTSCPRDTGELFF. This rearrangement joins TRBV6-7 to TRBJ2-2; TCRdb's D call of TRBD2 is untestable without DNA. TRBV6-7 is an ORF, and what it does is uncertain. This CDR3 comprises 18 residues.

CDR3 in amino acids: CASSLGQDYGYTF. The rearrangement uses TRBV12-3 or TRBV12-4 and TRBJ1-2. This CDR3 has 13 amino acids.

The J gene is TRBJ2-7, the V gene TRBV7-8; TCRdb outputs TRBD1, but without DNA this stays unchecked. Germline V lookup: CDR1 SGHVS, CDR2 FQNEAQ. The CDR3 has 15 residues. CDR3 sequence: CASSNGQGQSYEQYF. Full variable domain (remainder filled in from reference TRBV7-8 and TRBJ2-7): GAGVSQSPRYKVAKRGQDVALRCDPISGHVSLFWYQQALGQGPEFLTYFQNEAQLDKSGLPSDRFFAERPEGSVSTLKIQRTQQEDSAVYLCASSNGQGQSYEQYFGPGTRLTVT.

The chain has TRBV9 and TRBJ1-3; TCRdb lists TRBD1, though no DNA is available to test this call. In germline, CDR1 is SGDLS, CDR2 YYNGEE. The CDR3 spans 15 residues. The CDR3 region is CASSVGRDSGNTIYF.

V usage is TRBV2 and J usage is TRBJ1-6; the D gene TCRdb calls, TRBD1, cannot be checked with no DNA. CDR1 SNHLY and CDR2 FYNNEI come from the germline V gene. This CDR3 comprises 14 residues. The CDR3 region is CASTGDSQSSPLHF.

This rearrangement joins TRBV7-8 to TRBJ2-5; TCRdb's D call of TRBD2 is untestable without DNA. Germline V gene data show CDR1 as SGHVS and CDR2 as FQNEAQ. This CDR3 comprises 15 residues. CDR3 in amino acids: CASSWGGRTQETQYF.

The chain carries TRBV7-8 and TRBJ2-5; TCRdb calls TRBD1, which cannot be checked without DNA. The CDR3 runs to 15 residues. Germline CDR1 is SGHVS and CDR2 is FQNEAQ. The CDR3 is CASSLVDRAKETQYF.

The chain has TRBV19 and TRBJ2-5; TCRdb's assignment of TRBD1 cannot be checked, as there is no DNA. The CDR3 has 17 amino acids. Per germline, CDR1 LNHDA and CDR2 SQIVND (reference sequence). The chain's CDR3 is CATTAWGVGGRKETQYF.

The rearrangement uses TRBV29-1 and TRBJ2-2. CDR3 size: 14 residues. The germline gives CDR1 SQVTM, CDR2 ANQGSEA. CDR3 region: CSVSLIVSTGELFF.

The chain is built from TRBV10-3 and TRBJ2-3; lacking DNA, the TRBD1 call made by TCRdb goes unchecked. This CDR3 spans 16 amino acids. Germline values: CDR1 ENHRY, CDR2 SYGVKD. The CDR3 loop reads CAISRRQGGGTDTQYF.

The chain employs TRBV29-1 and TRBJ2-7; with no DNA, the TCRdb D assignment of TRBD1 cannot be verified. This CDR3 is built from 14 residues. From germline, CDR1 is SQVTM and CDR2 ANQGSEA. The CDR3 is CSVGGGQGSYEQYF.

This sequence joins TRBV6-1 and TRBJ2-5; no DNA is available, so the TRBD2 call from TCRdb remains unchecked. The CDR3 sequence is 15 residues long. Germline lookup yields CDR1 MNHNS and CDR2 SASEGT. The CDR3 sequence: CASSLSGGAFETQYF.

This chain uses TRBV18 with TRBJ2-3. The length of the CDR3 is 15 residues. Germline V gene lookup returns CDR1 KGHSH and CDR2 LQKENI. CDR3: CASSPSRIDTDTQYF.

J is TRBJ1-2 and V is TRBV28; there is no DNA to check the TCRdb D call of TRBD1. There are 15 residues in the CDR3. Germline CDR1 is MDHEN and CDR2 is SYDVKM. The CDR3 spells CASRAPGTGGYGYTF.

J is TRBJ1-3 and V is TRBV12-3 or TRBV12-4; the D gene TCRdb calls, TRBD1, cannot be checked with no DNA. CDR3 length equals 15 residues. This CDR3 is CASRATGGDGNTIYF.

V usage is TRBV20-1 and J usage is TRBJ2-3; the TCRdb D gene call, TRBD1, has no DNA to confirm it. Per the germline V gene, CDR1 is DFQATT and CDR2 is SNEGSKA (reference sequence). CDR3 length: 13 amino acids. The CDR3 region is CSALRQGAYTQYF.